Described below is a single T cell receptor beta chain sequence and its context. What it recognizes is unknown. This specimen belongs to a study of cytomegalovirus exposure and HLA in healthy donors. Study observations and caveats: The classifier was said to identify cytomegalovirus status with high specificity and sensitivity. Listed as cytomegalovirus-associated were 164 TCR beta chains.

Donors were drawn from the approximately 130-subject validation cohort, separate from the roughly 700-subject first cohort. Sequenced by immunoSEQ multiplex PCR; TCRdb stores in-frame clones only, minus some. The sample lists around 60,000 clones, roughly nine tenths occurring once. The CDR3 sequence is 14 residues long. V lost 1 base and J lost 4, with 10 bases in between. Germline CDR1 SGHAT, CDR2 FQNNGV. This TCR was recovered from a woman aged 18-30 years in good health and CMV-seronegative. This sequence joins TRBV11-2 and TRBJ1-2; possible D gene TRBD1, 5 bases. Sequences were obtained from PBMCs. This CDR3 reads CASSLGGVLYGYTF. For the CDR3, the DNA is TGTGCCAGCAGCTTAGGGGGGGTCCTCTATGGCTACACCTTC.